The 24 T cell receptor beta chains below were found in one sample sequenced in a study of T cell responses to AZD1222 COVID-19 vaccine. Method: immunoSEQ multiplex PCR; TCRdb's copy keeps in-frame clones and lacks some. The sample carries approximately 150,000 clones, 94% recorded once. This material consisted of peripheral blood, taken 28 days after the second AZD1222 dose. The receptors were sampled from an adult who received the AZD1222 COVID-19 vaccine.

The J gene is TRBJ2-7, the V gene TRBV25-1; unclear D gene. The CDR3 has 12 amino acids. Trimming left V 4 bases short and J 5 bases short, with 9 bases between. Germline CDR1 and CDR2: MGHDK and SYGVNS. In DNA, the CDR3 is TGTGCCAGCAGTGGAGGACGGGACGAGCAGTACTTC. Translating it yields CASSGGRDEQYF.

The chain is built from TRBV2 and TRBJ1-4; no clear D gene. CDR1 is SNHLY and CDR2 is FYNNEI in the germline V gene. The CDR3 loop spans 11 amino acids. The V and J ends lost 4 bases and 8 bases respectively, with 5 bases between them. CDR3 region: CASSVKEKLFF. CDR3 coding DNA: TGTGCCAGCAGTGTAAAAGAAAAACTGTTTTTT.

This clone was observed once. This chain connects TRBV5-5 to TRBJ1-4; TRBD1 matches at 7 bases. Germline CDR1 and CDR2: SGHKS and YYEKEE (reference sequence). CDR3 size: 15 residues. V gave up 4 bases and J gave up 12 bases; unmatched junction bases: 15. The CDR3, as DNA: TGTGCCAGCAGCCGAGACAGGGCCCTAGGGCGGGAACTGTTTTTT. Residues: CASSRDRALGRELFF. Looking up the rest from reference TRBV5-5 and TRBJ1-4 gives the full variable domain: DAGVTQSPTHLIKTRGQQVTLRCSPISGHKSVSWYQQVLGQGPQFIFQYYEKEERGRGNFPDRFSARQFPNYSSELNVNALLLGDSALYLCASSRDRALGRELFFGSGTQLSVL.

The CDR3 loop reads CASSLDRTSGYNEQFF. The DNA for the CDR3 is TGTGCCAGCAGCTTAGATCGAACTAGCGGGTACAATGAGCAGTTCTTC. V is TRBV11-2 and J is TRBJ2-1; 9 bases align to TRBD2. The CDR3 totals 16 residues. The ends lost 0 bases at V and 4 bases at J; junction bases unmatched: 4. The germline V gene has CDR1 SGHAT and CDR2 FQNNGV.

The chain employs TRBV5-1 and TRBJ2-3; tentative D call: TRBD1 (5 bases). Germline CDR1 is SGHRS and CDR2 is YFSETQ. V lost 4 bases to trimming and J lost 1 base, with 10 bases between them. This CDR3 is 14 amino acids long. For the CDR3, the DNA is TGCGCCAGCAGCCCAGGGTTTGGCACAGATACGCAGTATTTT. Translation gives CASSPGFGTDTQYF.

The rearrangement links TRBV9 to TRBJ2-7; D might be TRBD2 (5 bases). Germline assignment: CDR1 SGDLS and CDR2 YYNGEE. Trimming pared 4 bases from V and 5 bases from J, leaving 16 bases between. CDR3 length: 14 amino acids. CDR3 nucleotides: TGTGCCAGCAGCCAGCCCCCGAGCGGCGACGAGCAGTACTTC. Translating gives CASSQPPSGDEQYF.

The chain couples TRBV14 to TRBJ2-3; D remains ambiguous. The germline V gene has CDR1 SGHDN and CDR2 FVKESK. CDR3 length: 17 residues. V shed 0 bases and J shed 3 bases, with 16 bases lying between them. The CDR3 reads CASSQDLYFSVTDTQYF. CDR3 bases: TGTGCCAGCAGCCAAGATCTGTACTTTTCAGTTACAGATACGCAGTATTTT. Filled out from reference TRBV14 and TRBJ2-3, the complete variable domain reads EAGVTQFPSHSVIEKGQTVTLRCDPISGHDNLYWYRRVMGKEIKFLLHFVKESKQDESGMPNNRFLAERTGGTYSTLKVQPAELEDSGVYFCASSQDLYFSVTDTQYFGPGTRLTVL.

The chain is built from TRBV5-4 and TRBJ1-4; D uncertain. V dropped 1 base and J dropped 4 bases, with 8 bases sitting between them. CDR3 length equals 14 residues. In germline, CDR1 is SGHNT, CDR2 YYREEE (reference sequence). The DNA of the CDR3 is TGTGCCAGCAGCTTGAAGACCGGTAATGAAAAACTGTTTTTT. This encodes CASSLKTGNEKLFF.

CDR3 nucleotides: TGTGCCAGCAGTTTAAGGGAAGGTTTAAGCAATCAGCCCCAGCATTTT. Its protein is CASSLREGLSNQPQHF. This chain links TRBV27 with TRBJ1-5; D is unclear. Germline V gene lookup returns CDR1 MNHEY and CDR2 SMNVEV (reference sequence). The CDR3 sequence is 16 residues long. The ends were cut back, 2 bases at V and 1 base at J, with 12 bases in the middle.

The chain joins TRBV7-9 to TRBJ2-7; TRBD1 matches 12 bases. Germline lookup yields CDR1 SEHNR and CDR2 FQNEAQ (reference sequence). The CDR3 extends over 15 amino acids. With 5 bases clipped from V and 6 bases from J, the junction kept 8 bases outside the gene matches. This chain's CDR3 is CASSNRDRGQGEQYF. CDR3 DNA sequence: TGTGCCAGCAGCAACCGGGACAGGGGGCAGGGCGAGCAGTACTTC.

This clone was recorded at least ten times. V and J are TRBV19 and TRBJ1-5; the match to TRBD1 covers 9 bases. Trimming cost V 10 bases and J 1 base; bases outside gene matches: 14. The CDR3 loop spans 17 amino acids. CDR1 and CDR2 from the germline V gene are LNHDA and SQIVND (reference sequence). CDR3 nucleotide sequence: TGTGCCACCGACGTCCCTCCGGGACAGGGAAGCAATCAGCCCCAGCATTTT. It translates to CATDVPPGQGSNQPQHF.

J is TRBJ1-5 and V is TRBV6-2 or TRBV6-3; TRBD1 matches at 12 bases. The CDR3 loop spans 17 amino acids. CDR1 is MNHEY and CDR2 is SVGEGT in the germline V gene. V trimming: 0 bases; J trimming: 6 bases; junction bases outside the gene matches: 6. CDR3 sequence reads: CASSYSRDRGRFQPQHF. CDR3 bases: TGTGCCAGCAGTTACTCCCGGGACAGGGGGCGCTTTCAGCCCCAGCATTTT.

The chain joins TRBV5-5 to TRBJ2-1, with 9 nucleotides matching TRBD2. Losses at the gene ends were 4 bases for V and 1 base for J; bases not matched to a gene: 3. Germline CDR1 SGHKS, CDR2 YYEKEE (reference sequence). The CDR3 extends over 15 amino acids. CDR3 residues: CASSGSGSSYNEQFF. As DNA, the CDR3 is TGTGCCAGCAGCGGTAGCGGGAGTTCCTACAATGAGCAGTTCTTC.

V and J are TRBV4-2 and TRBJ2-3, with 7 bases fitting TRBD2. With V trimmed by 5 bases and J by 6 bases, 11 bases remained unmatched. Germline V CDR1 and CDR2: LGHNA, YNFKEQ. There are 15 residues in the CDR3. The CDR3: CASSYGVAGDDTQYF. For the CDR3, the DNA is TGTGCCAGCAGCTATGGGGTGGCGGGAGACGATACGCAGTATTTT.

The chain joins TRBV12-5 to TRBJ2-7; 12 positions match TRBD2. Per the germline V gene, CDR1 is LGHNT and CDR2 is FRNRAP. After removal of 3 bases from V and 2 bases from J, the junction contained 5 bases not matched to a gene. This CDR3 has 16 residues. DNA of the CDR3: TGTGCTAGTGGTTTCGAACTAGCGGGAGGCCCCTACGAGCAGTACTTC. It is translated as CASGFELAGGPYEQYF.

The chain has TRBV6-5 and TRBJ2-1; D assignment may be TRBD1 or TRBD2 (6 bases each). Germline assignment: CDR1 MNHEY and CDR2 SVGAGI. The CDR3 is made up of 13 amino acids. V shed 6 bases and J shed 7 bases, with 13 bases lying between them. The CDR3 spells CASRGTGRNEQFF. CDR3 DNA sequence: TGTGCCAGCAGGGGAACAGGGAGGAATGAGCAGTTCTTC.

The chain combines TRBV27 with TRBJ2-1; D may be TRBD1 (6 bases). The CDR3 loop spans 16 amino acids. Germline V gives CDR1 MNHEY, CDR2 SMNVEV (reference sequence). V lost 4 bases and J 2 bases, leaving 15 bases between the germline ends. DNA of the CDR3: TGTGCCAGCAGTTCCCCCGGGACACCACCCTACAATGAGCAGTTCTTC. It is translated as CASSSPGTPPYNEQFF.

This sequence joins TRBV7-6 and TRBJ2-1, with TRBD2 identical over 10 bases. V was clipped by 1 base and J by 4 bases; unmatched bases: 13. The CDR3 sequence is 19 residues long. CDR1 SGHVS and CDR2 FNYEAQ come from the germline V gene. DNA of the CDR3: TGTGCCAGCAGCTTAGTTCCGGTTTCACTAGCGGGGCAATACAATGAGCAGTTCTTC. Its protein is CASSLVPVSLAGQYNEQFF.

This clone was seen once. V is TRBV30 and J is TRBJ2-7; TRBD1 is a possible D gene (6 bases). Germline V gene lookup returns CDR1 GTSNPN and CDR2 SVGIG (reference sequence). Trimming left V 3 bases short and J 6 bases short, with 18 bases between. The CDR3 covers 14 residues. CDR3 DNA sequence: TGTGCCTGGAGGAAAACTGGACAGACGGGCGAGCAGTACTTC. Translation: CAWRKTGQTGEQYF.

This chain connects TRBV4-2 to TRBJ2-7; TRBD2 agrees at 7 bases. This CDR3 has 14 amino acids. Trimming removed 3 bases from V and 6 bases from J; junction bases left unmatched: 8. Germline V CDR1 and CDR2: LGHNA, YNFKEQ. Here the CDR3 DNA reads TGTGCCAGCAGCCAGGGCAGGGCTAGCGGCGAGCAGTACTTC. It is translated as CASSQGRASGEQYF.

J is TRBJ2-1 and V is TRBV30; D is perhaps TRBD2 (5 bases). The CDR3 totals 14 residues. CDR1 GTSNPN and CDR2 SVGIG come from the germline V gene (reference sequence). V gave up 3 bases and J gave up 2 bases, with 11 bases separating them. This CDR3 reads CAWRGDTTYNEQFF. CDR3 in DNA: TGTGCCTGGAGGGGAGACACCACCTACAATGAGCAGTTCTTC.

This clone was detected once. The genes are TRBV9 and TRBJ2-1; 12 bases align to TRBD2. The CDR3 has 15 amino acids. V lost 3 bases and J lost 7; bases outside the gene matches: 5. Germline V gives CDR1 SGDLS, CDR2 YYNGEE. Here the CDR3 DNA reads TGTGCCAGCAGCGGGCTAGCGGGAGGGGGTAATGAGCAGTTCTTC. Protein sequence: CASSGLAGGGNEQFF.

The V call is TRBV27, the J call TRBJ1-6; D call uncertain. The CDR3 loop spans 13 amino acids. The V gene lost 10 bases and the J gene lost 3 bases, with 10 bases spanning the gap. Germline V CDR1 and CDR2: MNHEY, SMNVEV (reference sequence). Here the CDR3 reads CATKGSYNSPLHF. The CDR3 bases are TGTGCCACCAAGGGTAGCTATAATTCACCCCTCCACTTT.

The rearrangement uses TRBV6-5 and TRBJ1-2; maybe TRBD1 (5 bases). This CDR3 has 11 residues. Deletions cut 8 bases from V and 6 bases from J, with 10 bases between. CDR1 and CDR2 from the germline V gene are MNHEY and SVGAGI. The CDR3 protein is CASGGGHGYTF. The CDR3 nucleotides are TGTGCCAGCGGGGGGGGACATGGCTACACCTTC.